The present T cell receptor (beta chain) was sequenced within a study of response to subunit inactivated influenza vaccine (dated by TCRdb to about 2018). For context, the study as a whole: Deep quantitative T cell receptor repertoire profiling was used in the study to track responses to a trivalent subunit inactivated influenza vaccine. Study-wide findings and limitations: According to the authors, only a limited number of new T cells may be recruited by each seasonal influenza vaccination.

Counted from cysteine to phenylalanine, this CDR3 has 16 amino acids. This entry keeps only the CDR3 DNA: 48 bases, framed from base 1. V trim: 6 bases; J trim: 2 bases; unmatched bases: 11. The germline V gene sets CDR1 to KGHSH and CDR2 to LQKENI. Preparation of the library involved RT-PCR. The reads were generated on an Illumina HiSeq 2500. TCRdb passed the public sequencing reads through fastp at Q25 and MiXCR, retaining productive beta sequences. Under each unique CDR3 protein, matching rows form one entry showing the most common genes and DNA. A total of roughly 570,000 distinct CDR3 sequences appear in this sample, 14% of them only once. The top ten hold roughly 10% of the sample. Only a few counts were recorded for this clonotype. Its recognized antigen is unknown. Base qualities are not at hand, and no much larger clone is one base apart.

Here the sequenced sample was PBMCs from blood, taken about 11 days after vaccination. The rearranged segments are TRBV18 and TRBJ2-3; 7 bases in between match TRBD2. The sequence was collected from a man in his forties or fifties who received an inactivated influenza vaccine. Donor details come from another sample of the same person, matched by shared clones. The CDR3 protein is CASSPRLAYPTDTQYF. The DNA is TGTGCCAGCTCGCCGAGACTAGCTTACCCCACAGATACGCAGTATTTT.